This T cell receptor (beta chain) is from a study of cytomegalovirus exposure and HLA in healthy donors. Across the study: There were roughly 110 million unique TCR beta sequences, drawn from 150 million to 200 million T cells, in an earlier analysis.

Overall study results and limits: A missense variant in DCLRE1C was later tied to TCR beta V- and J-gene trimming.

Regarding this clone: Antigen specificity is unknown.

With 4 bases clipped from V and 10 bases from J, the junction kept 15 bases outside the gene matches. The germline V gene has CDR1 SGHRS and CDR2 YFSETQ. The CDR3 covers 16 residues. The PCR contained 60 Vbeta and 13 Jbeta primers. TCRdb's copy holds only in-frame clones and misses some; the assay was immunoSEQ multiplex PCR. The data show 100,000 to 150,000 clones, 82% seen once. The receptor comes from a woman in her forties or fifties in good health and CMV-seropositive. Sequencing used PBMCs. The rearrangement links TRBV5-1 to TRBJ2-1; TRBD2 aligns across 9 bases. CDR3 loop: CASSPAGLAFGEEQFF. CDR3 nucleotides: TGCGCCAGCAGCCCTGCCGGACTAGCGTTCGGGGAGGAGCAGTTCTTC.